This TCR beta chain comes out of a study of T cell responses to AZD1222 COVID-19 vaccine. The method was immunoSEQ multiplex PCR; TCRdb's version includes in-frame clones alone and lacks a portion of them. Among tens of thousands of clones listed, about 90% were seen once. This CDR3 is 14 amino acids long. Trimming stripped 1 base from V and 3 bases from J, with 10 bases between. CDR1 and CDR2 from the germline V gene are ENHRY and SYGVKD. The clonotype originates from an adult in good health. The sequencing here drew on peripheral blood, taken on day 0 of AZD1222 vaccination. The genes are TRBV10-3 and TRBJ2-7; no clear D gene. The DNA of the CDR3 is TGTGCCATCAGTGAGTGGAAAGCTCTCTACGAGCAGTACTTC. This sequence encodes CAISEWKALYEQYF.